This entry is about one T cell receptor (beta chain). The CDR3 consists of 13 residues. V lost 1 base to trimming and J lost 0 bases, with 4 bases between them. Germline assignment: CDR1 SGHDT and CDR2 YYEEEE. One entry per CDR3 protein results from TCRdb running MiXCR on the RACE reads. The sample carries approximately 90,000 distinct CDR3 sequences, 27% recorded once. Documented time point: patch test 3, about 24 weeks after DPC sensitization. Treatment meaning: therapeutic diphenylcyclopropenone sensitization with weekly scalp DPC. The data derive from a study of human T cells and chemical hapten exposure.

The V gene is TRBV5-6, the J gene TRBJ2-5; D gene uncertain. The receptor comes from a man between 40 and 49 years old with alopecia areata. Some clones in this sample may be carry-over from other donors' samples. The source material was whole blood, sampled in connection with sensitization to the hapten diphenylcyclopropenone (DPC). The CDR3 DNA follows: TGTGCCAGCAGCTTGACCTACCAAGAGACCCAGTACTTC. It specifies CASSLTYQETQYF.